This TCR beta chain was recorded in a study of blood T cell repertoires in COVID-19. Study in general: Sample material is recorded as cDNA or gDNA derived from T cells, B-cell-depleted T cells, or PBMCs.

As handled by the study authors: Estimation of nucleated cell counts was performed using reference gene primer amplification. Clones were read by immunoSEQ multiplex PCR, and TCRdb kept only the in-frame ones, dropping some. The V and J calls and the clone size are those of that table, but D and trimming were determined from the DNA. Of 240,000 or so clones listed, approximately 83% were seen once; the top ten hold roughly 2%. This clone was found once. The sequenced material came from peripheral blood. The receptor's source is a man aged 30 to 45 who had recovered from COVID-19.

This CDR3 reads CASSPGGPRTDTQYF. CDR3 bases: TGTGCCAGCAGCCCGGGGGGGCCTAGGACAGATACGCAGTATTTT. V gene TRBV3-1 (or the pseudogene TRBV3-2) combines with J gene TRBJ2-3, with TRBD2 identical over 8 bases. The CDR3 runs 15 residues. The germline CDR1 and CDR2 sequences are LGHDT and YNNKEL (reference sequence). With V trimmed by 4 bases and J by 3 bases, 6 bases remained unmatched.